These 18 T cell receptor beta chains share one sample of origin, sequenced in a study of T cell responses to AZD1222 COVID-19 vaccine. Clones were sequenced by immunoSEQ multiplex PCR, and TCRdb holds only the in-frame ones, with some missing. The top ten clones hold around 8.3% of a sample with around 150,000 clones, approximately 85% of them seen once. Sequenced here: peripheral blood, sampled 28 days after the second dose of the MenACWY control vaccine. Every receptor here comes from an adult who received the MenACWY meningococcal vaccine as a control.

The chain links TRBV11-2 to TRBJ2-7; the D gene could be TRBD1 or TRBD2 (7 bases each). The germline V gene encodes CDR1 SGHAT and CDR2 FQNNGV. Deletions cut 2 bases from V and 4 bases from J, with 21 bases between. This CDR3 is 17 amino acids long. Here the CDR3 reads CASSLSRGRDSAYEQYV. CDR3 bases: TGTGCCAGCAGCTTATCCCGGGGGAGGGACAGCGCTTACGAGCAGTACGTC.

The V and J genes are TRBV4-1 and TRBJ1-1; a weak D match, TRBD1 (5 bases). Germline CDR1 reads MGHRA; CDR2 reads YSYEKL. Between the trimmed V and J ends, which lost 3 bases and 3 bases, there was a span of 5 bases. The CDR3 loop spans 12 amino acids. In DNA, the CDR3 is TGCGCCAGCAGCCACAGGGACACTGAAGCTTTCTTT. Translating it yields CASSHRDTEAFF.

This sequence joins TRBV9 and TRBJ2-1; 8 nucleotides line up with TRBD2. The V segment lost 0 bases and the J segment 10 bases; nucleotides outside the gene matches: 15. CDR1 is SGDLS, CDR2 YYNGEE, per germline. The CDR3 is made up of 17 amino acids. This chain's CDR3 is CASSVDLTGGTLNEQFF. The DNA of the CDR3 is TGTGCCAGCAGCGTAGATCTAACGGGAGGGACCTTGAACGAGCAGTTCTTC.

This sequence joins TRBV6-5 and TRBJ1-5; D ambiguous. Trimming took 6 bases from V and 3 from J, leaving 6 bases between them. The CDR3 consists of 12 residues. Germline V CDR1 and CDR2: MNHEY, SVGAGI. CDR3 in amino acids: CASRQYNQPQHF. The CDR3 DNA is TGTGCCAGCAGACAGTACAATCAGCCCCAGCATTTT.

J is TRBJ2-6 and V is TRBV7-6; 12 bases map to TRBD1. Trimming removed 2 bases from V and 3 bases from J; junction bases left unmatched: 17. CDR1 is SGHVS, CDR2 FNYEAQ, per germline. This CDR3 has 22 residues. This CDR3 reads CASSLLLRSGTGGHGGANVLTF. The CDR3 DNA reads as TGTGCCAGCAGCTTACTTCTTCGAAGTGGGACAGGGGGCCATGGTGGGGCCAACGTCCTGACTTTC.

This clone came up a few times. The CDR3 DNA reads TGTGCCAGCAGCTTCGGGGCGGGGGGGCCCCACAATGAGCAGTTCTTC. This translates into CASSFGAGGPHNEQFF. V gene TRBV13 combines with J gene TRBJ2-1, with 9 nucleotides matching TRBD2. V shed 3 bases and J 5 bases; nucleotides not matched to a gene: 8. Germline V gene sequence: CDR1 PRHDT, CDR2 FYEKMQ (reference sequence). The CDR3 is made up of 16 amino acids.

In DNA form, the CDR3 reads TGTGCCAGCAGCCCCCGGAGGGCCCATGAGCAGTACTTC. It specifies CASSPRRAHEQYF. The chain carries TRBV11-3 and TRBJ2-7, with a possible D match to TRBD2 (6 bases). CDR1 and CDR2 (germline): SGHNT, YENEEA. With 5 bases removed from V and 7 bases from J, the gap between germline ends came to 15 bases. CDR3 length: 13 amino acids.

The V gene is TRBV3-1 (or the pseudogene TRBV3-2), the J gene TRBJ1-6; D not certain. V lost 0 bases to trimming and J lost 1 base, with 10 bases between them. The CDR3 loop spans 17 amino acids. Germline V gene lookup returns CDR1 LGHDT and CDR2 YNNKEL (reference sequence). For the CDR3, the DNA is TGTGCCAGCAGCCAAGATTGGGCGGGTTCCTATAATTCACCCCTCCACTTT. Encoded protein: CASSQDWAGSYNSPLHF.

The chain couples TRBV4-1 to TRBJ2-2; D gene ambiguous. Trimming shortened V by 1 base and J by 1 base, and 7 bases separated the two germline ends. The V gene's germline CDR1 is MGHRA and CDR2 YSYEKL. The CDR3 sequence is 15 residues long. CDR3 coding DNA: TGCGCCAGCAGCCAAGGGATCCAGAACACCGGGGAGCTGTTTTTT. It yields the protein CASSQGIQNTGELFF.

V and J are TRBV4-3 and TRBJ1-4; D perhaps matches TRBD1 (6 bases). Germline CDR1 LGHNA, CDR2 YSLEER. V was cut by 0 bases and J by 6 bases, with 20 bases left in between. The CDR3 is 18 amino acids. CDR3 loop: CASSQDSGTSNLHEKLFF. The DNA of the CDR3 is TGCGCCAGCAGCCAAGATTCCGGGACAAGCAATCTACATGAAAAACTGTTTTTT.

The V gene is TRBV30, the J gene TRBJ1-2; tentatively, D is TRBD1 (5 bases). The V end lost 3 bases, the J end lost 7 bases, and 15 bases lay between the germline ends. This CDR3 region has 13 residues. Germline CDR1 reads GTSNPN; CDR2 reads SVGIG (reference sequence). This CDR3 reads CAWSTGGSFGYTF. CDR3 coding DNA: TGTGCCTGGAGCACAGGCGGGTCTTTTGGCTACACCTTC.

The chain has TRBV12-5 and TRBJ1-1, with D perhaps TRBD1 (5 bases). V was shortened by 3 bases and J by 3 bases, with 11 bases between the two germline ends. The CDR3 contains 14 residues. The V gene's germline CDR1 is LGHNT and CDR2 FRNRAP. CDR3 residues: CASGFGGDDTEAFF. The CDR3 DNA reads TGTGCTAGTGGTTTCGGGGGGGATGACACTGAAGCTTTCTTT.

The V gene is TRBV5-1, the J gene TRBJ2-3; 10 bases are shared with TRBD2. CDR3 length: 15 amino acids. V shed 5 bases, J shed 2 bases, and the junction held 5 bases outside the gene matches. Germline lookup yields CDR1 SGHRS and CDR2 YFSETQ. The CDR3 region has the DNA TGCGCCAGCAGTACTAGCGGGGCGAACACAGATACGCAGTATTTT. Its translation is CASSTSGANTDTQYF.

The chain is built from TRBV3-1 (or the pseudogene TRBV3-2) and TRBJ2-3, with 8 bases lining up with TRBD2. CDR1 and CDR2 from the germline V gene are LGHDT and YNNKEL (reference sequence). Unmatched junction bases numbered 8, after V lost 9 bases and J lost 3 bases. The CDR3 covers 14 residues. This CDR3 reads CASTTGRETDTQYF. CDR3 DNA sequence: TGTGCCAGTACCACCGGGAGGGAGACAGATACGCAGTATTTT.

The chain uses TRBV13 and TRBJ1-1; perhaps TRBD1 as D (6 bases). Per germline, CDR1 PRHDT and CDR2 FYEKMQ (reference sequence). Between the trimmed V and J ends, which lost 3 bases and 1 base, there was a span of 15 bases. This CDR3 is 16 amino acids long. CDR3: CASSLGQQGTNTEAFF. In DNA form, the CDR3 reads TGTGCCAGCAGCTTGGGGCAACAGGGAACGAACACTGAAGCTTTCTTT.

The chain combines TRBV19 with TRBJ2-3, with TRBD2 identical over 9 bases. CDR1 and CDR2 from the germline V gene are LNHDA and SQIVND (reference sequence). This CDR3 has 14 amino acids. The junction had 5 bases not matched to a gene; V was cut back by 8 bases and J by 2 bases. CDR3 in DNA: TGTGCCAGTGGTGGCGGGGGGGCCACAGATACGCAGTATTTT. Encoded protein: CASGGGGATDTQYF.

This rearrangement joins TRBV9 to TRBJ2-7; 10 nucleotides line up with TRBD1. Germline CDR1 is SGDLS and CDR2 is YYNGEE. CDR3 size: 13 residues. V lost 4 bases to trimming and J lost 6 bases; unmatched junction nucleotides: 4. The CDR3 DNA reads as TGTGCCAGCAGCCGGGACAGGGGAGGCGAGCAGTACGTC. Translated: CASSRDRGGEQYV.

The rearrangement uses TRBV9 and TRBJ2-2; TRBD1 agrees at 7 bases. Germline assignment: CDR1 SGDLS and CDR2 YYNGEE. There are 15 residues in the CDR3. Germline trimming cut 5 bases from V and 3 bases from J; bases unmatched to any gene: 7. CDR3 sequence reads: CASRPGQTYTGELFF. The CDR3 coding sequence is TGTGCCAGCAGACCGGGACAGACATACACCGGGGAGCTGTTTTTT.